This TCR beta chain was found in a study of CD8+CD57+ T cells in acquired aplastic anemia. The use of genomic DNA as template underpinned the TCR beta VDJ and CDR3 profiling. TCRdb used MiXCR to reprocess the reads, holding one entry per CDR3 protein. The profile shows some 200,000 distinct CDR3 sequences, 50% to 70% of them singletons. Germline CDR1 DFQATT, CDR2 SNEGSKA (reference sequence). The germline V and J ends were trimmed by 5 bases and 8 bases, with 9 bases remaining between them. This CDR3 is 11 amino acids long. CD8+CD57+ cell expansion, shown by flow cytometry, had occurred in the patients selected for sequencing. This clonotype was picked up many times.

The sequencing input was sorted CD4+, CD8+, or CD8+CD57+ T cells (not recorded which) from PBMCs. This chain uses TRBV20-1 with TRBJ2-2, with a weak D call TRBD2 (5 bases). This TCR derives from a human donor with aplastic anemia. CDR3 in amino acids: CSAVREGELFF. CDR3 bases: TGCAGTGCTGTCCGGGAAGGGGAGCTGTTTTTT.